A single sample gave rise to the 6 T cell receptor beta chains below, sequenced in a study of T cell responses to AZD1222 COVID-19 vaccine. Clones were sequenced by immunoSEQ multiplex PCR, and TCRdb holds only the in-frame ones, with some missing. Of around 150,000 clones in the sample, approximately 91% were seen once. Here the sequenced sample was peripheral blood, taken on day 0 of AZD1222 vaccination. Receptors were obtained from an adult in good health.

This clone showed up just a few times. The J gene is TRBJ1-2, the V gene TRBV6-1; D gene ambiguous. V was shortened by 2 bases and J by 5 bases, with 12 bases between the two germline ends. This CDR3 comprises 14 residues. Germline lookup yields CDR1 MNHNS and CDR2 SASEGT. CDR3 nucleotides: TGTGCCAGCAGTGAACGGGCCGTGATATATGGCTACACCTTC. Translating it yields CASSERAVIYGYTF.

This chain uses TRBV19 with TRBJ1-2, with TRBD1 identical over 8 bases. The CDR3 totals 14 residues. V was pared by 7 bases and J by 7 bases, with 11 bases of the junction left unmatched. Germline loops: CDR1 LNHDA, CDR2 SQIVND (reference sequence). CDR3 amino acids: CASITTGEGSGYTF. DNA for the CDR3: TGTGCCAGTATTACGACAGGGGAAGGATCTGGCTACACCTTC.

The CDR3 is CASSTRQGMFRAKNIQYF. DNA of the CDR3: TGTGCCAGCAGTACCAGACAGGGTATGTTTAGAGCCAAAAACATTCAGTACTTC. The chain recombines TRBV6-2 or TRBV6-3 with TRBJ2-4, with 7 bases lining up with TRBD1. Per the germline V gene, CDR1 is MNHEY and CDR2 is SVGEGT. CDR3 length equals 18 residues. V lost 5 bases to trimming and J lost 0 bases; unmatched junction nucleotides: 13.

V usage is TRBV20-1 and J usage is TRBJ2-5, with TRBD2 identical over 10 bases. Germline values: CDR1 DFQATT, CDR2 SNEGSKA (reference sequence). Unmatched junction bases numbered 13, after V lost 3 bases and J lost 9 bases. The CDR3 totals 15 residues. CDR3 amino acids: CSASLLAGVPSPQYF. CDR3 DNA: TGCAGTGCTAGTCTCCTAGCGGGAGTCCCGTCCCCCCAGTACTTC.

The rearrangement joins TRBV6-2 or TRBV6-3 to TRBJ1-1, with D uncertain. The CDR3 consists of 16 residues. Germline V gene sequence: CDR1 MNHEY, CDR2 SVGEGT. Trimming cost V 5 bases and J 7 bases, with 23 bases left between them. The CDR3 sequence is CASSPPGGGMRFEAFF. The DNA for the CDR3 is TGTGCCAGCAGTCCCCCTGGCGGAGGGATGAGATTTGAAGCTTTCTTT.

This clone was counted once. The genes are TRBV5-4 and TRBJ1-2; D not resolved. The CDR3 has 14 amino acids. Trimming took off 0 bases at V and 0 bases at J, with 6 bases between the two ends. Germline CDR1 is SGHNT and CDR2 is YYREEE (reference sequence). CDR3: CASSLVGSNYGYTF. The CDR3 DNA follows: TGTGCCAGCAGCTTGGTGGGCTCTAACTATGGCTACACCTTC.